Sequencing of this T cell receptor beta chain was carried out in a study of Graves' ophthalmopathy and Graves' hyperthyroidism. New diagnoses, under 2 months' duration, and ages 18 to 65 characterized the hyperthyroidism patients. Patients were left out if they had other autoimmune diseases, uncontrolled infections, pregnancy or lactation. Diagnosis used clinical symptoms, serum thyroxine, TRAb, thyroid ultrasound and orbital computed tomography. After removal of 6 bases from V and 1 base from J, the junction contained 14 bases not matched to a gene. Germline V gene data show CDR1 as LNHDA and CDR2 as SQIVND (reference sequence). The CDR3 is 20 residues long. Amplification targeted the TCR beta CDR3 regions, with RNA transcripts as the source material. HTBI primers were employed in first-round RT-PCR, then a second-round multiplex PCR followed. A single record per CDR3 protein comes from TCRdb applying MiXCR to the multiplex PCR reads. The sample has around 1.1 million distinct CDR3 sequences; about two fifths are singletons.

The sample holds one count of this clonotype. The receptor was derived from an adult man with Graves' hyperthyroidism. The chain has TRBV19 and TRBJ2-6, with 11 bases that match TRBD1. The source material was peripheral blood or thyroid tissue (not recorded which). CDR3 amino acids: CASRKVGTDRGRSGANVLTF. The CDR3, as DNA: TGTGCCAGTAGAAAGGTGGGCACGGACAGGGGGCGTTCTGGGGCCAACGTCCTGACTTTC.